This TCR beta chain was recovered during a study of cytomegalovirus exposure and HLA in healthy donors. Study-wide background: As an earlier analysis found, some 180 million T cells yielded fewer than 130 million unique TCR beta sequences. Study-wide points: V segments that were indistinguishable, TRBV6-2 and TRBV6-3 among them, were omitted from analysis. Later genetic work tied a missense DCLRE1C variant to beta-chain V and J trimming.

Germline V gives CDR1 SGDLS, CDR2 YYNGEE. CDR3 size: 15 residues. V gave up 4 bases and J gave up 5 bases; unmatched junction bases: 4. The PCR employed 60 Vbeta primers together with 13 Jbeta primers. In the source study's methods: Unique TCR beta chains numbered 80 million to 95 million in a later analysis, with roughly 11 million shared. The data were produced by immunoSEQ multiplex PCR, yet TCRdb's version contains in-frame clones alone and is incomplete. D and trimming were read from the DNA, whereas the V and J calls and clone size are those reported in that table. The sample consists of about 160,000 clones, approximately 80% of them appearing once. Remarks on this clone: Its antigen is undetermined.

This chain connects TRBV9 to TRBJ2-1; 12 bases line up with TRBD2. The TCR originated in a boy between 2 and 10 years old in good health and CMV-seronegative. The material sequenced was PBMCs. This CDR3 is CASSPRLAGDNEQFF. DNA of the CDR3: TGTGCCAGCAGCCCCCGACTAGCGGGGGACAATGAGCAGTTCTTC.